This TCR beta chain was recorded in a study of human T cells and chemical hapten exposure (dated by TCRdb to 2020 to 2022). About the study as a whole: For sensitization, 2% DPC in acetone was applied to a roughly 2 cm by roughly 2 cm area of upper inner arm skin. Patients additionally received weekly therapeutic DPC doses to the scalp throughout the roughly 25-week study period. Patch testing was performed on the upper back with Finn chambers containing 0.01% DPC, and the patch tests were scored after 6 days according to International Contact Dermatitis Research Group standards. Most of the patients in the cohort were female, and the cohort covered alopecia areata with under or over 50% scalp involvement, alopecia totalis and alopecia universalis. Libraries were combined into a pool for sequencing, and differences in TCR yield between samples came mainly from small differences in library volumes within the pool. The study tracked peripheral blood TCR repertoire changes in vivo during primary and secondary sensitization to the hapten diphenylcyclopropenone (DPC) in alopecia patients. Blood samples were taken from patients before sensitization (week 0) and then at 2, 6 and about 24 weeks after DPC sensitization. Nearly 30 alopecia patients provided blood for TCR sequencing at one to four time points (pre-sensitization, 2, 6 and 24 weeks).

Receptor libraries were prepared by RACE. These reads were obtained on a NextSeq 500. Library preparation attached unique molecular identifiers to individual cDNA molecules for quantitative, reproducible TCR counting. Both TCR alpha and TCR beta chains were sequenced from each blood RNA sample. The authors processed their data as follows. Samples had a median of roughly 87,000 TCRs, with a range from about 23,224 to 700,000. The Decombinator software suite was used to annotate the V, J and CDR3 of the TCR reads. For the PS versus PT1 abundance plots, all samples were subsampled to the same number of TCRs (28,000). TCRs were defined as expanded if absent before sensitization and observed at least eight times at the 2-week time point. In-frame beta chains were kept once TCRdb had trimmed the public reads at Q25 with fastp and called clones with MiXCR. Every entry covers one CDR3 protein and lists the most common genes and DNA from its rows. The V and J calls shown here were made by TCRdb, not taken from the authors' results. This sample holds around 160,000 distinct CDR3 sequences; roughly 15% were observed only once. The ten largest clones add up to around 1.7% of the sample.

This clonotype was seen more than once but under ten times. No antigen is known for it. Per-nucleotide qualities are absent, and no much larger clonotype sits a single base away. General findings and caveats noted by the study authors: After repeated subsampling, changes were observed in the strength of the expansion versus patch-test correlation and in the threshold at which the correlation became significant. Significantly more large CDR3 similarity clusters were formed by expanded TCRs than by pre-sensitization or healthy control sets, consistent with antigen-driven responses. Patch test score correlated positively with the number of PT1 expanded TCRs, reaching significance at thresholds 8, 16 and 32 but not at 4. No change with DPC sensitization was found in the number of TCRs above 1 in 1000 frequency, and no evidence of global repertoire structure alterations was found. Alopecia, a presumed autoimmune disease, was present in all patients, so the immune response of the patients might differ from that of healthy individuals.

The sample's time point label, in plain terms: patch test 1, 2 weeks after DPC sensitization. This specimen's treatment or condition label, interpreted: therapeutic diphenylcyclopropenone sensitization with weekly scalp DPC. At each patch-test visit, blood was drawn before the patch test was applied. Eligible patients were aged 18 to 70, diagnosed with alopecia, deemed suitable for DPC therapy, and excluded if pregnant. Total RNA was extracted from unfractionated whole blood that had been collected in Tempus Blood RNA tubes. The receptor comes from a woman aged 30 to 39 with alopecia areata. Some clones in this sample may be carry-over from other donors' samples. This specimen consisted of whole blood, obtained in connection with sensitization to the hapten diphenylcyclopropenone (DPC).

The DNA reads TGTGCCAGCAGCCAGGGCGTAGGGTCGTACTACAATGAGCAGTTCTTC. This yields the protein CASSQGVGSYYNEQFF. The chain was built from TRBV9 and TRBJ2-1; possibly the D gene is TRBD1, per 5 matching bases. Reading the germline V gene gives CDR1 SGDLS and CDR2 YYNGEE. Including cysteine and phenylalanine, the CDR3 has 16 amino acids. The only DNA kept is the CDR3, 48 bases in frame from the first base. The V end loses 4 bases and the J end loses 3 bases, and a stretch of 17 bases separates them.